What follows is one T cell receptor beta chain and its context. In the authors' workflow: Reference gene primer amplification yielded estimated nucleated cell counts. The data were produced by immunoSEQ multiplex PCR, yet TCRdb's version contains in-frame clones alone and is incomplete. For V, J and clone size, that table is used; D and trimming come from the DNA. In the table there are about 50,000 clones, more than 85% of which are singletons. The sample comes from a study of blood T cell repertoires in COVID-19. Across the whole study: Spain, Italy and the United States supplied samples that represented acute and convalescent COVID-19. T cells, B-cell-depleted T cells, or PBMCs provided the cDNA or gDNA that served as material.

The clonotype comes from a woman of 80 years or more with acute or convalescent COVID-19. The sequencing sample was made of peripheral blood.

The CDR3 loop is CASSPSRLFSYEQYF. As DNA, the CDR3 is TGTGCCAGCAGCCCCTCGCGGTTATTCTCCTACGAGCAGTACTTC. The genes are TRBV25-1 and TRBJ2-7; D ambiguous. Trimming removed 6 bases at V and 0 bases at J, with 15 bases between. The CDR3 has 15 amino acids. Per the germline V gene, CDR1 is MGHDK and CDR2 is SYGVNS.